This T cell receptor beta chain was captured in a study of Ad26.COV2.S vaccination and SARS-CoV-2 variants. Background on the study: Ad26.COV2.S given intramuscularly, once or twice 56 days apart.

Treatment meaning: roughly 18 received Ad26.COV2.S at low or high dose, single or two shots; several received placebo; per-sample allocation not given. Specimen acquisition occurred on day 63 following the initial vaccine or placebo injection. An Ad26 vector expressing Wuhan-strain SARS-CoV-2 spike served as the vaccine. J was trimmed by 8 bases and V by 5 bases; bases with no gene match: 4. The CDR3 runs 15 residues. Germline CDR1 reads SGHRS; CDR2 reads YFSETQ. Assay: immunoSEQ multiplex PCR; the TCRdb copy retains only in-frame clones and omits some. The sample consists of 350,000 to 500,000 clones, around 90% of them appearing once.

This sample comprised peripheral blood, obtained in a trial of Ad26.COV2.S vaccine versus placebo. The chain couples TRBV5-1 to TRBJ2-1, with 16 positions matching TRBD2. The clonotype was recovered from a person aged 18 to 59 who received the Ad26.COV2.S COVID-19 vaccine or a placebo. The CDR3 nucleotides are TGCGCCAGCAGGATGGGACTAGCGGGAGGGGATGAGCAGTTCTTC. It is translated as CASRMGLAGGDEQFF.